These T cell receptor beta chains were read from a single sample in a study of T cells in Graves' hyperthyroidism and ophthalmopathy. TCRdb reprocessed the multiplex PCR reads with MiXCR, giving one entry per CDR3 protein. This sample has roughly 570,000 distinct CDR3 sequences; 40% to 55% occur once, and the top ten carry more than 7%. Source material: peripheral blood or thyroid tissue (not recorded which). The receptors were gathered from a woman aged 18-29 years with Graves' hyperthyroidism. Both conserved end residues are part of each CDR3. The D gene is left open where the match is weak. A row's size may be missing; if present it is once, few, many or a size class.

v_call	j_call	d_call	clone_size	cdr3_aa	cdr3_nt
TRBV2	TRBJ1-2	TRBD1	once	CASRGTAGNTF	TGTGCCAGCAGGGGGACAGCTGGAAACACCTTC
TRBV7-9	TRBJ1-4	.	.	CASSLAIF	TGTGCCAGCAGCTTGGCCATTTTT
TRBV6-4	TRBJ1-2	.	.	CASSLYSHPKGANYGYTF	TGTGCCAGCAGTTTATACAGCCACCCAAAAGGGGCTAACTATGGCTACACCTTC
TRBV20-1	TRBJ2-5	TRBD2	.	CSARTSVKTQYF	TGCAGTGCTCGGACTAGCGTAAAGACCCAGTACTTC
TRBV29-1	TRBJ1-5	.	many	CSVEVTHDQPQHF	TGCAGCGTTGAAGTTACCCACGATCAGCCCCAGCATTTT
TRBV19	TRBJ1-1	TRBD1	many	CASSTGDSMNTEAFF	TGTGCCAGTAGTACCGGGGACAGTATGAACACTGAAGCTTTCTTT
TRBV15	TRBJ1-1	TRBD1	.	CATSTGTGGLDEAFF	TGTGCCACCAGTACCGGGACAGGGGGCCTAGATGAAGCTTTCTTT
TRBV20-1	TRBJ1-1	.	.	CSAIAGSNTEAFF	TGCAGTGCGATTGCAGGGTCGAACACTGAAGCTTTCTTT
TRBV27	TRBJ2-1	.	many	CASSATNNEQFF	TGTGCCAGCAGTGCGACAAACAATGAGCAGTTCTTC
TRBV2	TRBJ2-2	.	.	CASSFWANTGELFF	TGTGCCAGCAGTTTCTGGGCGAACACCGGGGAGCTGTTTTTT
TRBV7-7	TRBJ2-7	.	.	CASSHSLVDSYNEQYF	TGTGCTAGCAGTCATAGCCTAGTCGACTCCTACAATGAGCAGTACTTC